This T cell receptor beta chain was sequenced for a study of CD4 T cells in relation to SARS-CoV-2 and coronaviruses. Study in general: Negative control cultures got HIV-1 Nef peptides or no peptide.

This table comes from immunoSEQ multiplex PCR, and its TCRdb copy is limited to in-frame clones, with some not included. The data show under 25,000 clones, just under 80% seen once. Trimming cost V 5 bases and J 4 bases; bases outside gene matches: 8. This CDR3 has 16 amino acids. Germline CDR1 and CDR2: MNHEY and SMNVEV (reference sequence). Unexposed donor CD4+ T cells date from about 2011-2018, before the COVID-19 pandemic. After less than 11 days of culture, CD4+ T cells were isolated. PBMCs were plated at two million per well in IL-2-containing medium. This clone was seen only once. The target antigen is unknown.

The TCR comes from a human donor in good health. Sequences were obtained from CD4+ T cells from PBMCs, cultured in vitro. V usage is TRBV27 and J usage is TRBJ2-1, with 10 bases fitting TRBD2. The CDR3 here is CASSKLASGSYNEQFF. CDR3 nucleotides: TGTGCCAGCAGTAAACTGGCTAGCGGGAGTTACAATGAGCAGTTCTTC.